One sample yielded the 10 T cell receptor beta chains listed below, sequenced in a study of cytomegalovirus exposure and HLA in healthy donors. This table comes from immunoSEQ multiplex PCR, and its TCRdb copy is limited to in-frame clones, with some not included. Among 300,000 to 450,000 clones listed, roughly 89% were seen once. The sample was PBMCs. Receptors originate from a woman between 18 and 29 years old in good health and CMV-seronegative.

The V gene is TRBV30, the J gene TRBJ2-1; D is ambiguous. From germline, CDR1 is GTSNPN and CDR2 SVGIG (reference sequence). The CDR3 length is 13 residues. Trimming took 3 bases from V and 5 from J, leaving 11 bases between them. CDR3 residues: CAWRRLANNEQFF. The CDR3 coding sequence is TGTGCCTGGAGGAGATTAGCAAACAATGAGCAGTTCTTC.

The chain links TRBV10-3 to TRBJ1-1, with 8 bases matching TRBD1. With V trimmed by 6 bases and J by 3 bases, 9 bases remained unmatched. CDR1 and CDR2 from the germline V gene are ENHRY and SYGVKD. The CDR3 covers 15 residues. CDR3 sequence (DNA): TGTGCCATCAGCCTAGACAGGGGATTGGACACTGAAGCTTTCTTT. It specifies CAISLDRGLDTEAFF.

This clone was seen only a few times. The genes are TRBV6-1 and TRBJ2-7, with D possibly being TRBD1 (5 bases). V was pared by 8 bases and J by 2 bases, with 13 bases between. CDR1 MNHNS and CDR2 SASEGT come from the germline V gene. The CDR3 has 13 residues. The CDR3 nucleotides are TGTGCCAGCTCTACTGACAGAGCCTACGAGCAGTACTTC. This gives the protein CASSTDRAYEQYF.

In DNA form, the CDR3 reads TGTGCCAGCAGTAGTCTGGGTACAGGGGGCTACAATGAGCAGTTCTTC. It is translated as CASSSLGTGGYNEQFF. The rearrangement uses TRBV27 and TRBJ2-1; the match to TRBD1 covers 8 bases. The CDR3 spans 16 residues. The J segment lost 3 bases and the V segment lost 5 bases, leaving 9 bases of the junction unmatched. Germline V gene sequence: CDR1 MNHEY, CDR2 SMNVEV (reference sequence).

This chain links TRBV5-6 with TRBJ2-3; a weak D match, TRBD2 (6 bases). With 4 bases removed from V and 2 bases from J, the gap between germline ends came to 14 bases. The germline V gene has CDR1 SGHDT and CDR2 YYEEEE. The CDR3 loop spans 15 amino acids. CDR3 bases: TGTGCCAGCAGCGGGACTCCCTCAGACACAGATACGCAGTATTTT. It is translated as CASSGTPSDTDTQYF.

The V gene is TRBV27, the J gene TRBJ2-1; 8 bases map to TRBD2. This CDR3 spans 17 amino acids. CDR1 is MNHEY, CDR2 SMNVEV, per germline (reference sequence). Trimming at V came to 8 bases and at J to 8 bases, leaving 20 bases not matched to a gene. This CDR3 is CASRRTYLNPGGDEQFF. The CDR3 DNA reads as TGTGCCAGCCGAAGGACTTATCTTAATCCCGGGGGGGATGAGCAGTTCTTC.

In its sample, this clone was seen a few times. The chain carries TRBV28 and TRBJ2-3; D gene uncertain. The length of the CDR3 is 14 residues. CDR1 and CDR2 (germline): MDHEN, SYDVKM. V was trimmed by 10 bases and J by 2 bases, leaving 16 bases between them. The CDR3 DNA sequence: TGTGCCACCGCCAGTGGCAGTTCCACAGATACGCAGTATTTT. Encoded protein: CATASGSSTDTQYF.

This sequence joins TRBV4-2 and TRBJ1-4, with D perhaps matching TRBD1 (5 bases). V was cut by 0 bases and J by 8 bases, with 19 bases left in between. Per germline, CDR1 LGHNA and CDR2 YNFKEQ. The CDR3 loop spans 17 amino acids. The CDR3 is CASSQDSPSTEWEKLFF. The CDR3 DNA reads as TGTGCCAGCAGCCAAGATTCGCCGTCGACAGAATGGGAAAAACTGTTTTTT.

The genes are TRBV2 and TRBJ2-3; TRBD2 aligns across 13 bases. With 3 bases clipped from V and 6 bases from J, the junction kept 6 bases outside the gene matches. This CDR3 has 16 residues. Germline V gene sequence: CDR1 SNHLY, CDR2 FYNNEI. CDR3 nucleotide sequence: TGTGCCAGCAGTGATAAGACTAGCGGGGGGTCGGATACGCAGTATTTT. Encoded protein: CASSDKTSGGSDTQYF.

This sequence joins TRBV10-1 and TRBJ2-3, with a weak D call TRBD2 (6 bases). CDR1 and CDR2 (germline): WNHNN, SYGVQD (reference sequence). This CDR3 region has 14 residues. The V end lost 8 bases, the J end lost 3 bases, and 15 bases lay between the germline ends. The CDR3 reads CASSDPGGTDTQYF. The CDR3 DNA follows: TGCGCCAGCTCGGATCCAGGAGGGACAGATACGCAGTATTTT.